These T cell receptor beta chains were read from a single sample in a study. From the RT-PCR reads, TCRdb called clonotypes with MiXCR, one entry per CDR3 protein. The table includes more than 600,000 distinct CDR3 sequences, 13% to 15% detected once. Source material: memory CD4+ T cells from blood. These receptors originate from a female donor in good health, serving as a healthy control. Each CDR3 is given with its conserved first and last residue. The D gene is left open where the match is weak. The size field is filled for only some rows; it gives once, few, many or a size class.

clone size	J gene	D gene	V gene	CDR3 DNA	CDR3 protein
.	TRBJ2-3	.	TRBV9	TGTGCCAGCAGCGTAGCTAACGGGGGCACAGATACGCAGTATTTT	CASSVANGGTDTQYF
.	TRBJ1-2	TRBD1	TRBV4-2	TGTGCCAGCAGAGCCGCCAGGGGGGGAGCTAACTATGGCTACACCTTC	CASRAARGGANYGYTF
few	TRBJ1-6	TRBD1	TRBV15	TGTGCCACCAGCAGGGGACAGGGAGGTTCACCCCTCCACTTT	CATSRGQGGSPLHF
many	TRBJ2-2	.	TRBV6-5	TGTGCCAGCAGTTATGATGGGGCAACCGGGGAGCTGTTTTTT	CASSYDGATGELFF
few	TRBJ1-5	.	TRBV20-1	TGCAGTGCTAGCGGGGTCAGAAGCAATCAGCCCCAGCATTTT	CSASGVRSNQPQHF
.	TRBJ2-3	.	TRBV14	TGTGCCAGCAGCCAAGAAGTCGGAGGGGGCCGAAAGTATTTT	CASSQEVGGGRKYF
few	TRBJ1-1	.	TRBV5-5	TGTGCCAGCAGTCTTCGAGCCGGCAACACTGAAGCTTTCTTT	CASSLRAGNTEAFF
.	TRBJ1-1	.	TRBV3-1	TGTGCCAGCAGCCGTCAATCCACAGGCTACACTGAAGCTTTCTTT	CASSRQSTGYTEAFF
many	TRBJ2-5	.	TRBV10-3	TGTGCCATCAGTGAGTCAGGACAGAAAGAGACCCAGTACTTC	CAISESGQKETQYF
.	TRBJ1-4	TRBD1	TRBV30	TGTGCCTGGAGTGCCGGGACAGGGAATGAAAAACTGTTTTTT	CAWSAGTGNEKLFF
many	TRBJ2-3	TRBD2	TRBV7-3	TGTGCCAGCAGTGATAGCGGGGGGGCCACAGATACGCAGTATTTT	CASSDSGGATDTQYF
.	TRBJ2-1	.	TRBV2	TGTGCCAGCAGTGAAGGGCAAGATTGGGAGCAGTTCTTC	CASSEGQDWEQFF
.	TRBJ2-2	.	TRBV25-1	TGTGCCAGCAGTGCGTACCGACAGGTTAAGAACACCGGGGAGCTGTTTTTT	CASSAYRQVKNTGELFF
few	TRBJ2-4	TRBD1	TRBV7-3	TGTGCCAGCAGCTTATATCCAGGGGGCATTCAGTACTTC	CASSLYPGGIQYF
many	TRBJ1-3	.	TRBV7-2	TGTGCCAGCAGCTTAGCAGGGAGCTCTGGAAACACCATATATTTT	CASSLAGSSGNTIYF
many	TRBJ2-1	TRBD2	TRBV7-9	TGTGCCAGCATGGATACTAGCGGGAGGGCCCCTGAGCAGTTCTTC	CASMDTSGRAPEQFF
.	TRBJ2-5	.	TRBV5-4	TGTGCCAGCGGGAGAGCGGACCAAGAGACCCAGTACTTC	CASGRADQETQYF
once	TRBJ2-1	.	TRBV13	TGTGCCAGCAGCTTAGGCGGGTGGGAGAGCTCCTACAATGAGCAGTTCTTC	CASSLGGWESSYNEQFF